This T cell receptor (beta chain) was sequenced during a study of blood T cell repertoires in COVID-19. The wider study: Researchers got acute and convalescent COVID-19 samples from the United States, Italy and Spain. Sample material is recorded as cDNA or gDNA derived from T cells, B-cell-depleted T cells, or PBMCs.

This study enrolled people aged about 18 to 100 from about two dozen US geographic areas. The germline V gene encodes CDR1 SNHLY and CDR2 FYNNEI. CDR3 size: 21 residues. The V gene lost 2 bases and the J gene lost 0 bases, with 28 bases spanning the gap. This clone occurred once. Original methodology: Reference gene primer amplification gave estimated nucleated cell counts. TCRdb's table, derived via immunoSEQ multiplex PCR, lists solely in-frame clones and lacks some. V, J and clone size are those of that table, while D and trimming were read from the DNA. This table holds fewer than 200,000 clones, 82% found once.

This clonotype was sampled from a man in his sixties who had recovered from COVID-19. Sequenced input: PBMCs or T cells enriched from blood (not recorded which). The chain joins TRBV2 to TRBJ1-1, with D tentatively TRBD1 (5 bases). The DNA of the CDR3 is TGTGCCAGCAGTGAACAGGTGGACCCCGACAGACACCCCTATCTGAACACTGAAGCTTTCTTT. Translating gives CASSEQVDPDRHPYLNTEAFF.